The 9 T cell receptor beta chains reported below all come from one sample, sequenced in a study of T cells in Graves' hyperthyroidism and ophthalmopathy. Amplified regions were TCR beta CDR3 sequences from RNA transcripts. TCR CDR3 underwent first-round RT-PCR with the HTBI primer set. Using its own MiXCR run on the multiplex PCR reads, TCRdb lists one record per CDR3 protein. The table has about 560,000 distinct CDR3 sequences, less than 15% seen once. The sequencing input was blood. These receptors were collected from a woman in her thirties or forties with Graves' hyperthyroidism.

This clonotype was seen ten or more times. The chain uses TRBV7-9 and TRBJ1-2; D ambiguous. The CDR3 loop spans 15 amino acids. Looked up from germline, CDR1 is SEHNR and CDR2 is FQNEAQ (reference sequence). Trimming shortened V by 5 bases and J by 4 bases, and 17 bases separated the two germline ends. CDR3 DNA sequence: TGTGCCAGCAGCCCACCGGGAGACGGACTCTATGGCTACACCTTC. This codes for CASSPPGDGLYGYTF.

This clonotype occurred a few times. The genes are TRBV20-1 and TRBJ1-6, with D perhaps TRBD1 (5 bases). Germline CDR1 is DFQATT and CDR2 is SNEGSKA (reference sequence). CDR3 length: 13 amino acids. The V end lost 3 bases, the J end lost 14 bases, and 17 bases lay between the germline ends. Written as DNA, the CDR3 is TGCAGTGCTAGTCGTCAGGGTCTTTTGACCCTCCACTTT. It encodes CSASRQGLLTLHF.

Many counts were recorded for this clonotype. The V call is TRBV10-3, the J call TRBJ2-1; 14 nucleotides match TRBD2. With V trimmed by 7 bases and J by 10 bases, 6 bases remained unmatched. The CDR3 runs 14 residues. CDR1 and CDR2 (germline): ENHRY, SYGVKD. CDR3 in DNA: TGTGCCATCAAGAGGGGACTAGCGGGAGACGAGCAGTTCTTC. Its protein is CAIKRGLAGDEQFF.

The J gene is TRBJ2-2, the V gene TRBV7-9; D is possibly TRBD1 (5 bases). Trimming removed 6 bases at V and 2 bases at J, with 10 bases between. Germline CDR1 reads SEHNR; CDR2 reads FQNEAQ (reference sequence). The CDR3 consists of 14 residues. The CDR3 here is CASRLTDNTGELFF. The CDR3 nucleotides are TGTGCCAGCAGATTGACAGACAACACCGGGGAGCTGTTTTTT.

To note about this clonotype: A read error may be the cause here, since a much bigger clone is one base away. J is TRBJ2-1 and V is TRBV19, with 11 bases fitting TRBD1. Germline loops: CDR1 LNHDA, CDR2 SQIVND (reference sequence). There are 15 residues in the CDR3. The CDR3 is CVSSISGTGGPGQFF. The CDR3 bases are TGTGTCAGTAGTATCTCCGGGACAGGGGGGCCCGGGCAGTTCTTC. The variable domain in full, completed from reference TRBV19 and TRBJ2-1, reads DGGITQSPKYLFRKEGQNVTLSCEQNLNHDAMYWYRQDPGQGLRLIYYSQIVNDFQKGDIAEGYSVSREKKESFPLTVTSAQKNPTAFYLCVSSISGTGGPGQFFGPGTRLTVL.

There are many counts of this clonotype. V is TRBV12-3 or TRBV12-4 and J is TRBJ2-7; D possibly uses TRBD1 or TRBD2 (5 bases each). The V and J ends lost 5 bases and 0 bases respectively, with 17 bases between them. This CDR3 has 16 residues. The chain's CDR3 is CASSHVPGLRSYEQYF. The CDR3, as DNA: TGTGCCAGCAGTCATGTCCCGGGGCTCCGCTCCTACGAGCAGTACTTC.

The rearrangement links TRBV6-4 to TRBJ1-1; tentatively, D is TRBD1 (5 bases). There are 13 residues in the CDR3. The V end lost 5 bases, the J end lost 3 bases, and 10 bases lay between the germline ends. Germline values: CDR1 MRHNA, CDR2 SNTAGT. The CDR3 DNA reads as TGTGCCAGCAGTACGGACATCGACACTGAAGCTTTCTTT. It specifies CASSTDIDTEAFF.

This clonotype was found many times. V and J are TRBV18 and TRBJ2-3; a possible D gene is TRBD1 (6 bases). Trimming took 1 base from V and 4 from J, leaving 15 bases between them. CDR1 is KGHSH, CDR2 LQKENI, per germline. The CDR3 is 16 amino acids. CDR3 DNA: TGTGCCAGCTCACCACGGCAGGGACAAGGGTCAGATACGCAGTATTTT. This translates into CASSPRQGQGSDTQYF.

This clonotype was seen ten or more times. The rearrangement links TRBV20-1 to TRBJ1-2, with D perhaps matching TRBD1 (5 bases). The CDR3 length is 15 residues. Germline assignment: CDR1 DFQATT and CDR2 SNEGSKA (reference sequence). Trimming left V 6 bases short and J 4 bases short, with 21 bases between. The CDR3 region is CSARDRHPPFYGYTF. DNA of the CDR3: TGCAGTGCAAGGGACCGCCACCCGCCCTTCTATGGCTACACCTTC.